The 9 T cell receptor beta chains below were found in one sample sequenced in a study of shared clonotypes between healthy human individuals. Sequencing was performed with immunoSEQ multiplex PCR; in TCRdb, only in-frame clones are kept and a portion is missing. The sample records roughly 500,000 clones, about 85% being singletons. Material for sequencing was PBMCs. The receptors were sampled from a woman aged 35 to 49 in good health. Some clones in this sample may be carry-over from other donors' samples.

The chain has TRBV30 and TRBJ1-3; a weak D match, TRBD1 (6 bases). Germline V gene sequence: CDR1 GTSNPN, CDR2 SVGIG (reference sequence). V was cut by 3 bases and J by 4 bases, with 10 bases left in between. The CDR3 has 13 amino acids. The CDR3 DNA follows: TGTGCCTGGAGCAGGGGCGACGGAAACACCATATATTTT. Protein sequence: CAWSRGDGNTIYF.

In this sample, this clone turned up a few times. This rearrangement joins TRBV5-4 to TRBJ2-7; unclear D gene. This CDR3 is built from 14 residues. Trimming cost V 4 bases and J 3 bases, with 14 bases left between them. The germline gives CDR1 SGHNT, CDR2 YYREEE (reference sequence). The CDR3, as DNA: TGTGCCAGCAGCCCGGAAACTTCAGGCTACGAGCAGTACTTC. Protein: CASSPETSGYEQYF.

This chain links TRBV6-6 with TRBJ1-2; D remains unclear. This CDR3 contains 14 residues. Germline CDR1 and CDR2: MNHNY and SVGAGI (reference sequence). Trimming shortened V by 2 bases and J by 4 bases, and 11 bases separated the two germline ends. Here the CDR3 DNA reads TGTGCCAGCAGTTACGGAGGCACGACCTATGGCTACACCTTC. This translates into CASSYGGTTYGYTF.

A note on this clone: A much larger clone lies a single base off, so this may be a read error. The chain combines TRBV9 with TRBJ2-7; 9 nucleotides align to TRBD1. This CDR3 has 15 amino acids. The germline V gene has CDR1 SGDLS and CDR2 YYNGEE. CDR3 nucleotide sequence: TGTGCCTGCAGCGTATCGGACAGGGGTTTTTACGAGCAGTACTTC. Translating gives CACSVSDRGFYEQYF.

This clone has only one observation. The same CDR3 can be traced to other DNA sequences in this sample. This rearrangement joins TRBV19 to TRBJ2-7; 9 bases agree with TRBD1. CDR3 length equals 13 residues. V trimming: 6 bases; J trimming: 3 bases; junction bases outside the gene matches: 3. From germline, CDR1 is LNHDA and CDR2 SQIVND (reference sequence). CDR3: CASSLDRGYEQYF. The CDR3 DNA sequence: TGTGCCAGTAGCCTGGACAGGGGCTACGAGCAGTACTTC.

Only one count was recorded for this clone. The chain links TRBV4-3 to TRBJ2-7; 7 bases map to TRBD1. V gave up 0 bases and J gave up 2 bases; unmatched junction bases: 7. CDR3 length: 16 amino acids. The V gene's germline CDR1 is LGHNA and CDR2 YSLEER. The CDR3 protein is CASSQEWSGGTYEQYF. The CDR3 DNA follows: TGCGCCAGCAGCCAAGAGTGGTCAGGGGGTACCTACGAGCAGTACTTC.

This chain links TRBV21-1 with TRBJ2-2; whether TRBD2, the table's D call, matches the DNA was not checked. TRBV21-1 is tagged as a pseudogene. The CDR3 contains 16 residues. The DNA of the CDR3 is TGTGCCAGCAGCAAAAACACTAGCGGGGGAACCGGGGAGCTGTTTTTT. This gives the protein CASSKNTSGGTGELFF.

This clone was counted only a few times. V usage is TRBV27 and J usage is TRBJ2-3; D is perhaps TRBD1 (5 bases). Trimming pared 6 bases from V and 0 bases from J, leaving 13 bases between. Germline V lookup: CDR1 MNHEY, CDR2 SMNVEV (reference sequence). The CDR3 spans 15 residues. The CDR3 coding sequence is TGTGCCAGCAGCCAAGACAGAGCTAGCACAGATACGCAGTATTTT. Protein sequence: CASSQDRASTDTQYF.

The chain recombines TRBV5-1 with TRBJ1-1; D unresolved. Germline V gene lookup returns CDR1 SGHRS and CDR2 YFSETQ. CDR3 length equals 11 residues. V was clipped by 6 bases and J by 4 bases, with 7 bases between them. The CDR3 DNA sequence: TGCGCCAGCATAGAGGGCACTGAAGCTTTCTTT. Translation gives CASIEGTEAFF.